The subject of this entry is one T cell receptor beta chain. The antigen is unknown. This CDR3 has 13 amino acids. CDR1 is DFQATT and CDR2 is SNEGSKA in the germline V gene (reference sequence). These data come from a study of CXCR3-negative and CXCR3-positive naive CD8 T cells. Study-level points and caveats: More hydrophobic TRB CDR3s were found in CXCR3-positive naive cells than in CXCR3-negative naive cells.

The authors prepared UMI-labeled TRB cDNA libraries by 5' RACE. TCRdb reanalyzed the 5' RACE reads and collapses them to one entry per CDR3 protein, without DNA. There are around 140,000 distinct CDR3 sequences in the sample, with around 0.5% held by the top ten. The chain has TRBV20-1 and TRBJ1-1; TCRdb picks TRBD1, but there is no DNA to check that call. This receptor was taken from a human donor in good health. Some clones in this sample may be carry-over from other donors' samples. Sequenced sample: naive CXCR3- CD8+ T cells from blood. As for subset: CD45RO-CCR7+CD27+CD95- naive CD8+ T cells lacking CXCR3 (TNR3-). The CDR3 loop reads CSDLTEMGTEAFF.